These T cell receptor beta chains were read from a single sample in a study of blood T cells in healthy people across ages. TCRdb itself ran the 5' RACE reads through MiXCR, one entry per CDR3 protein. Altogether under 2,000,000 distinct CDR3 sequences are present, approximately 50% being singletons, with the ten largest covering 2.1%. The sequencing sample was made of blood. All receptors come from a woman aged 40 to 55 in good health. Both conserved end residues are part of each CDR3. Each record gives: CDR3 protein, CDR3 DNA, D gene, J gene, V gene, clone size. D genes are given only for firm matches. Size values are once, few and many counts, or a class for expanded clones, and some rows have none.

CDR3aa: CASSLVLAQYF
CDR3nt: TGTGCCAGCAGCTTAGTATTGGCGCAGTATTTT
d_gene: .
j_gene: TRBJ2-3
v_gene: TRBV11-2
abundance: .

CDR3aa: CASSLDSGSGAFF
CDR3nt: TGCGCCAGCAGCTTGGATTCGGGGAGCGGAGCTTTCTTT
d_gene: .
j_gene: TRBJ1-1
v_gene: TRBV5-1
abundance: .

CDR3aa: CASSKWTQGETQYF
CDR3nt: TGTGCCAGCAGCAAATGGACCCAGGGAGAGACCCAGTACTTC
d_gene: .
j_gene: TRBJ2-5
v_gene: TRBV14
abundance: .

CDR3aa: CASSDERETQYF
CDR3nt: TGTGCCAGCAGTGATGAGAGGGAGACCCAGTACTTC
d_gene: .
j_gene: TRBJ2-5
v_gene: TRBV25-1
abundance: .

CDR3aa: CASNPGEAANYGYTF
CDR3nt: TGTGCCAGCAACCCAGGGGAGGCAGCTAACTATGGCTACACCTTC
d_gene: .
j_gene: TRBJ1-2
v_gene: TRBV4-2
abundance: few

CDR3aa: CASTRDVYEQYF
CDR3nt: TGTGCCAGCACCAGGGACGTCTACGAGCAGTACTTC
d_gene: .
j_gene: TRBJ2-7
v_gene: TRBV28
abundance: few

CDR3aa: CSVSPIGGQETQYF
CDR3nt: TGCAGTGTATCCCCCATCGGAGGCCAAGAGACCCAGTACTTC
d_gene: .
j_gene: TRBJ2-5
v_gene: TRBV20-1
abundance: few

CDR3aa: CASSQEGIGGNEQFF
CDR3nt: TGCGCCAGCAGCCAGGAGGGAATAGGGGGCAATGAGCAGTTCTTC
d_gene: .
j_gene: TRBJ2-1
v_gene: TRBV4-1
abundance: .

CDR3aa: CASGGTSGDSLGNEQFF
CDR3nt: TGTGCCAGTGGAGGGACTAGCGGGGATTCTCTAGGAAATGAGCAGTTCTTC
d_gene: TRBD2
j_gene: TRBJ2-1
v_gene: TRBV7-9
abundance: once

CDR3aa: CAGSSYRETYGYTF
CDR3nt: TGTGCCGGCAGCTCCTACAGGGAGACCTATGGCTACACCTTC
d_gene: .
j_gene: TRBJ1-2
v_gene: TRBV7-2
abundance: .

CDR3aa: CAISERDSEQFF
CDR3nt: TGTGCCATCAGTGAAAGGGACAGTGAGCAGTTCTTC
d_gene: TRBD1
j_gene: TRBJ2-1
v_gene: TRBV10-3
abundance: .

CDR3aa: CASSLVKGGVAFF
CDR3nt: TGTGCCAGCAGTTTAGTAAAGGGAGGAGTTGCTTTCTTT
d_gene: .
j_gene: TRBJ1-1
v_gene: TRBV12-3/TRBV12-4
abundance: .

CDR3aa: CASSERYPGAGNEQYF
CDR3nt: TGTGCCAGCAGTGAAAGGTACCCTGGAGCCGGGAACGAGCAGTACTTC
d_gene: .
j_gene: TRBJ2-7
v_gene: TRBV2
abundance: few

CDR3aa: CASGMGDRLPRYGYTF
CDR3nt: TGTGCCAGCGGGATGGGGGATAGGCTTCCTCGGTATGGCTACACCTTC
d_gene: .
j_gene: TRBJ1-2
v_gene: TRBV12-3/TRBV12-4
abundance: .

CDR3aa: CASAQGSGEQYF
CDR3nt: TGTGCCAGCGCGCAGGGGTCCGGCGAGCAGTACTTC
d_gene: .
j_gene: TRBJ2-7
v_gene: TRBV6-2/TRBV6-3
abundance: once

CDR3aa: CASSDLYNEQYF
CDR3nt: TGTGCCAGCAGTGACTTGTACAATGAGCAGTACTTC
d_gene: .
j_gene: TRBJ2-7
v_gene: TRBV6-4
abundance: few

CDR3aa: CATSDWRLLGTDTQYF
CDR3nt: TGTGCCACCAGTGATTGGCGCCTACTGGGCACAGATACGCAGTATTTT
d_gene: .
j_gene: TRBJ2-3
v_gene: TRBV24-1
abundance: few

CDR3aa: CASSSDESSYNEQYF
CDR3nt: TGCGCCAGCAGCTCGGACGAGAGCTCCTACAATGAGCAGTACTTC
d_gene: .
j_gene: TRBJ2-7
v_gene: TRBV4-3
abundance: .

CDR3aa: CASSTGLTRSNTQYF
CDR3nt: TGCGCCAGCAGCACTGGGTTGACACGATCCAATACGCAGTATTTT
d_gene: .
j_gene: TRBJ2-3
v_gene: TRBV5-1
abundance: .

CDR3aa: CASSLRSVGTGKSDTQYF
CDR3nt: TGTGCCAGCAGCTTAAGATCCGTCGGGACAGGGAAATCGGATACGCAGTATTTT
d_gene: TRBD1
j_gene: TRBJ2-3
v_gene: TRBV7-3
abundance: .

CDR3aa: CASSYATGVNEQFF
CDR3nt: TGTGCCAGCAGTTACGCGACAGGGGTCAATGAGCAGTTCTTC
d_gene: TRBD1
j_gene: TRBJ2-1
v_gene: TRBV6-5
abundance: few

CDR3aa: CSASSVLAVSSYNEQFF
CDR3nt: TGCAGTGCTAGCAGCGTACTAGCGGTAAGCTCCTACAATGAGCAGTTCTTC
d_gene: TRBD2
j_gene: TRBJ2-1
v_gene: TRBV20-1
abundance: once

CDR3aa: CASRDRGYGYTF
CDR3nt: TGTGCCAGCAGGGACAGGGGCTATGGCTACACCTTC
d_gene: TRBD1
j_gene: TRBJ1-2
v_gene: TRBV27
abundance: few

CDR3aa: CASSLQGRVETQYF
CDR3nt: TGCGCCAGCAGCTTGCAGGGCCGTGTTGAGACCCAGTACTTC
d_gene: .
j_gene: TRBJ2-5
v_gene: TRBV5-1
abundance: many

CDR3aa: CASTYPGGNTEAFF
CDR3nt: TGTGCCAGCACCTATCCAGGGGGGAACACTGAAGCTTTCTTT
d_gene: TRBD1
j_gene: TRBJ1-1
v_gene: TRBV6-6
abundance: .

CDR3aa: CATRNRADHTQYF
CDR3nt: TGTGCCACCAGAAACCGGGCCGACCATACGCAGTATTTT
d_gene: .
j_gene: TRBJ2-3
v_gene: TRBV27
abundance: .

CDR3aa: CAIRPGQRAYEQYF
CDR3nt: TGTGCCATCAGACCGGGACAGAGAGCCTACGAGCAGTACTTC
d_gene: TRBD1
j_gene: TRBJ2-7
v_gene: TRBV10-3
abundance: .

CDR3aa: CASSLGQISNQPQHF
CDR3nt: TGTGCCAGCAGCTTAGGTCAGATTAGCAATCAGCCCCAGCATTTT
d_gene: .
j_gene: TRBJ1-5
v_gene: TRBV7-2
abundance: .

CDR3aa: CASSVPERGGYTF
CDR3nt: TGCGCCAGCAGCGTGCCGGAAAGGGGTGGCTACACCTTC
d_gene: .
j_gene: TRBJ1-2
v_gene: TRBV5-1
abundance: .

CDR3aa: CASNRDPYNEQFF
CDR3nt: TGTGCCAGTAACAGGGACCCCTACAATGAGCAGTTCTTC
d_gene: .
j_gene: TRBJ2-1
v_gene: TRBV6-2/TRBV6-3
abundance: .

CDR3aa: CSTRGLQYEQYF
CDR3nt: TGCAGTACCAGGGGACTGCAATACGAGCAGTACTTC
d_gene: .
j_gene: TRBJ2-7
v_gene: TRBV20-1
abundance: .

CDR3aa: CASSPGQGMGGYEQYF
CDR3nt: TGCGCCAGCAGCCCCGGACAGGGGATGGGTGGCTACGAGCAGTACTTC
d_gene: TRBD1
j_gene: TRBJ2-7
v_gene: TRBV4-1
abundance: .